The clone carrying this T cell receptor beta chain was counted between two and nine times. Its antigen is not identified. This record comes from a study of identical twins. Findings of the study overall: Models predicted too little out-of-frame TCR alpha sharing in monozygotic twins.

The germline CDR1 and CDR2 sequences are MNHNS and SASEGT. Trimming removed 0 bases from V and 9 bases from J; junction bases left unmatched: 3. The CDR3 is 15 residues long. MiXCR was run by TCRdb on the 5' RACE reads, yielding one entry per CDR3 protein. The sample has approximately 550,000 distinct CDR3 sequences; approximately 20% are singletons. The data also belong to a second study, concerning yellow fever vaccine responses in identical twins.

The chain combines TRBV6-1 with TRBJ1-6, with TRBD1 identical over 9 bases. This sequence was found in a woman aged 18-29 years in good health. Sequences were obtained from CD4+ T cells sorted from blood. CDR3 DNA sequence: TGTGCCAGCAGTGAAGCCGGGACAGGGTTTTCACCCCTCCACTTT. This encodes CASSEAGTGFSPLHF.